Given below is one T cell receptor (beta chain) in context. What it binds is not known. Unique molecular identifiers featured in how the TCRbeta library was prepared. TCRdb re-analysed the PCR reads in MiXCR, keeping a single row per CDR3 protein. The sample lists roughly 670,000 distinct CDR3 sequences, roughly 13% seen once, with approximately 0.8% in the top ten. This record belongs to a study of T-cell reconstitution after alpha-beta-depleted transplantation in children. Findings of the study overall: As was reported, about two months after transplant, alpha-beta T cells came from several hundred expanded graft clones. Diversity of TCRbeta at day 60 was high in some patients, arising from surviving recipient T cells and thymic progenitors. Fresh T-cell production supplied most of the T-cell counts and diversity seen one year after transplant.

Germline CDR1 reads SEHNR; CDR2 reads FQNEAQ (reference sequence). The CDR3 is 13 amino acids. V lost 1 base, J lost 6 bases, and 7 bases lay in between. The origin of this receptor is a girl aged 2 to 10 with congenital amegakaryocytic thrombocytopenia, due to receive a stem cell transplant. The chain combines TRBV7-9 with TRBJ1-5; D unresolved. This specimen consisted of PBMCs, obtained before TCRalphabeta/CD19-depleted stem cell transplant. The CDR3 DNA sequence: TGTGCCAGCAGCTTAGTCACGGGTCAGCCCCAGCATTTT. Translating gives CASSLVTGQPQHF.